The clone carrying this T cell receptor (beta chain) was seen a few times. Its target is not known. The source of the sample is a study of T cells in Graves' hyperthyroidism and ophthalmopathy. Study-wide results and limits: Blood also contained most expanded thyroid clonotypes above 0.001.

Per germline, CDR1 LNHDA and CDR2 SQIVND (reference sequence). The CDR3 spans 18 residues. The trim removed 6 bases at V and 0 bases at J, leaving 12 bases unmatched. Researchers took RNA transcripts and amplified the TCR beta CDR3 regions from them. Researchers ran a first-round RT-PCR on the TCR CDR3 using the HTBI primer set. TCRdb re-derived calls from the multiplex PCR reads in MiXCR, one entry per CDR3 protein. The sample records under 800,000 distinct CDR3 sequences, 14% being singletons. The source is a woman under 30 with Graves' hyperthyroidism. Sequencing was carried out using blood. The chain uses TRBV19 and TRBJ2-1; 9 bases fit TRBD1. CDR3 bases: TGTGCCAGTAGGACTCTTCCGGGACAGGGAAGCTCCTACAATGAGCAGTTCTTC. Translated, it gives CASRTLPGQGSSYNEQFF.